These T cell receptor beta chains were read from a single sample in a study of sequential checkpoint blockade in melanoma. The data were produced by immunoSEQ multiplex PCR, yet TCRdb's version contains in-frame clones alone and is incomplete. There are nearly 4,000 clones in the sample; 15% to 20% occur only once, and 20% to 25% lies in the top ten. The sequencing used tumor tissue (inferred from file names), collected from a patient given nivolumab and ipilimumab in sequence. The receptors here all came from a human patient with melanoma. Some clones in this sample may be carry-over from other donors' samples. Both conserved end residues are part of each CDR3. D genes are given only for firm matches. Where a row states a size, it is once, few, many or the class of an expanded clone; other rows omit it.

d_gene: -
abundance: -
j_gene: TRBJ1-5
v_gene: TRBV11-3
CDR3nt: TGTGCCAGCAGCTTTGCGGGTGTCGGTCAGCCCCAGCATTTT
CDR3aa: CASSFAGVGQPQHF

d_gene: -
abundance: many
j_gene: TRBJ2-7
v_gene: TRBV7-1
CDR3nt: TGTGCCAGCAGCTTATCTTCCCCCCTCGAGCAGTACTTC
CDR3aa: CASSLSSPLEQYF

d_gene: -
abundance: many
j_gene: TRBJ2-5
v_gene: TRBV11-3
CDR3nt: TGTGCCAGCAGCTTAGACGGCCTGAAAGAGACCCAGTACTTC
CDR3aa: CASSLDGLKETQYF

d_gene: TRBD1
abundance: -
j_gene: TRBJ1-5
v_gene: TRBV23-1
CDR3nt: TGCGCCACCAAGAGACAGGGAGGTCAGCCCCAGCATTTT
CDR3aa: CATKRQGGQPQHF

d_gene: TRBD1
abundance: -
j_gene: TRBJ2-2
v_gene: TRBV6-8
CDR3nt: TGTGCCAGCAGCCCTCAACAGGGGGCAGGGGTTTTCACCGGGGAGCTGTTTTTT
CDR3aa: CASSPQQGAGVFTGELFF

d_gene: -
abundance: -
j_gene: TRBJ2-5
v_gene: TRBV5-1
CDR3nt: TGCGCCAGCAGATTCTCCGGGGGCCTAGCCGAGACCCAGTACTTC
CDR3aa: CASRFSGGLAETQYF

d_gene: TRBD1
abundance: large
j_gene: TRBJ2-5
v_gene: TRBV30
CDR3nt: TGTGCCTGGAGTGTGCGACAGGGGATGGTCGACGAGACCCAGTACTTC
CDR3aa: CAWSVRQGMVDETQYF

d_gene: TRBD1
abundance: -
j_gene: TRBJ1-4
v_gene: TRBV5-1
CDR3nt: TGCGCCAGCAGCTTGGTTCCGCAGGGGGGGGATGAAAAACTGTTTTTT
CDR3aa: CASSLVPQGGDEKLFF

d_gene: TRBD1
abundance: few
j_gene: TRBJ2-3
v_gene: TRBV11-3
CDR3nt: TGTGCCAGCAGCTTGGACAGGGGGACAGATACGCAGTATTTT
CDR3aa: CASSLDRGTDTQYF

d_gene: -
abundance: few
j_gene: TRBJ2-3
v_gene: TRBV6-8
CDR3nt: TGTGCCAGCAGTGACCCCCCGGGGGCGACCACAGATACGCAGTATTTT
CDR3aa: CASSDPPGATTDTQYF

d_gene: -
abundance: -
j_gene: TRBJ2-2
v_gene: TRBV11-3
CDR3nt: TGTGCCAGCAGCAAAGGCAGGGACACCGGGGAGCTGTTTTTT
CDR3aa: CASSKGRDTGELFF

d_gene: -
abundance: -
j_gene: TRBJ2-1
v_gene: TRBV4-1
CDR3nt: TGCGCCAGCAGCAAAAAACACACCTACAATGAGCAGTTCTTC
CDR3aa: CASSKKHTYNEQFF

d_gene: -
abundance: -
j_gene: TRBJ1-2
v_gene: TRBV10-2
CDR3nt: TGCGCCAGCAGTCTTCAACTACAGGGAACCTATGGCTACACCTTC
CDR3aa: CASSLQLQGTYGYTF

d_gene: TRBD2
abundance: medium-sized
j_gene: TRBJ2-7
v_gene: TRBV9
CDR3nt: TGTGCCAGCAGCCTCGCTTCTGGAGCGGGGGCCGAGCAGTACTTC
CDR3aa: CASSLASGAGAEQYF

d_gene: TRBD1
abundance: -
j_gene: TRBJ1-5
v_gene: TRBV19
CDR3nt: TGTGCCAGTAGGCCCGGGACAGGGATCAATCAGCCCCAGCATTTT
CDR3aa: CASRPGTGINQPQHF

d_gene: -
abundance: many
j_gene: TRBJ1-1
v_gene: TRBV11-3
CDR3nt: TGTGCCAGCAGCCATAACAGGGCACGTGATGAAGCTTTCTTT
CDR3aa: CASSHNRARDEAFF

d_gene: TRBD1
abundance: medium-sized
j_gene: TRBJ1-2
v_gene: TRBV6-8
CDR3nt: TGTGCCAGCAGTCGGACAGGTCGTACCTATGGCTACACCTTC
CDR3aa: CASSRTGRTYGYTF

d_gene: -
abundance: medium-sized
j_gene: TRBJ1-5
v_gene: TRBV28
CDR3nt: TGTGCCAGCAGTTTGGCGGACCTAAATCAGCCCCAGCATTTT
CDR3aa: CASSLADLNQPQHF

d_gene: -
abundance: -
j_gene: TRBJ2-7
v_gene: TRBV6-8
CDR3nt: TGTGCCAGCAGGCTCGGGCTTCCCAGCTCCTACGAGCAGTACTTC
CDR3aa: CASRLGLPSSYEQYF

d_gene: -
abundance: -
j_gene: TRBJ1-4
v_gene: TRBV10-2
CDR3nt: TGCGCCAGCGGGCACGGCGGGGAACTATTGTTTTTT
CDR3aa: CASGHGGELLFF

d_gene: -
abundance: -
j_gene: TRBJ1-5
v_gene: TRBV19
CDR3nt: TGTGCCAGTAGACAAGTCTGGGGCGCAGGTCAGCCCCAGCATTTT
CDR3aa: CASRQVWGAGQPQHF

d_gene: TRBD1
abundance: -
j_gene: TRBJ1-2
v_gene: TRBV6-8
CDR3nt: TGTGCCAGCACGGCTTACAGGGGCTATGGCTACACCTTC
CDR3aa: CASTAYRGYGYTF

d_gene: -
abundance: -
j_gene: TRBJ1-4
v_gene: TRBV6-8
CDR3nt: TGTGCCAGCAGTCGACCGGGAGATGAAAAACTGTTTTTT
CDR3aa: CASSRPGDEKLFF

d_gene: -
abundance: few
j_gene: TRBJ1-1
v_gene: TRBV6-8
CDR3nt: TGTGCCATAGGGGGGGCAGGTCGGAACACTGAAGCTTTCTTT
CDR3aa: CAIGGAGRNTEAFF

d_gene: -
abundance: many
j_gene: TRBJ1-1
v_gene: TRBV23-1
CDR3nt: TGCGCCAGCAGCTTAGGGTATGCTACTGAAGCTTTCTTT
CDR3aa: CASSLGYATEAFF

d_gene: -
abundance: -
j_gene: TRBJ1-2
v_gene: TRBV19
CDR3nt: TGTGCCAGTAGTTACAGGGAGGAGAGGGGCTACACCTTC
CDR3aa: CASSYREERGYTF

d_gene: -
abundance: -
j_gene: TRBJ1-2
v_gene: TRBV6-8
CDR3nt: TGTGCCAGCAGTTACTCTGCAGGGAGAGAGGGGGGCTACACCTTC
CDR3aa: CASSYSAGREGGYTF

d_gene: -
abundance: few
j_gene: TRBJ1-2
v_gene: TRBV2
CDR3nt: TGTGCCAGCAATAATGAGGGGAACTATGGCTACACCTTC
CDR3aa: CASNNEGNYGYTF

d_gene: -
abundance: once
j_gene: TRBJ2-5
v_gene: TRBV5-1
CDR3nt: TGCGCCAGCAGCTTGGAATTAGCGGTCCTTTCCCGCGGTGAGACCCAGTACTTC
CDR3aa: CASSLELAVLSRGETQYF

d_gene: -
abundance: -
j_gene: TRBJ1-6
v_gene: TRBV18
CDR3nt: TGTGCCAGCTCAATATCTCCAGGGAATAATTCACCCCTCCACTTT
CDR3aa: CASSISPGNNSPLHF

d_gene: TRBD1
abundance: many
j_gene: TRBJ1-2
v_gene: TRBV11-3
CDR3nt: TGTGCCAGCAGCCTGGGACAGTCCTTCTATGGCTACACCTTC
CDR3aa: CASSLGQSFYGYTF

d_gene: -
abundance: few
j_gene: TRBJ1-1
v_gene: TRBV6-8
CDR3nt: TGTGCCAGCGGGAGGTCGGACAAGAACACTGAAGCTTTCTTT
CDR3aa: CASGRSDKNTEAFF

d_gene: -
abundance: many
j_gene: TRBJ2-7
v_gene: TRBV11-3
CDR3nt: TGTGCCAGCAGCCCACCATCCACAGGGCCCTACGAGCAGTACTTC
CDR3aa: CASSPPSTGPYEQYF

d_gene: -
abundance: -
j_gene: TRBJ2-1
v_gene: TRBV4-1
CDR3nt: TGCGCCAGCAGCCAATCTCAGCTGAATGAGCAGTTCTTC
CDR3aa: CASSQSQLNEQFF

d_gene: TRBD1
abundance: -
j_gene: TRBJ1-1
v_gene: TRBV18
CDR3nt: TGTGCCAGCTCACCAAACGCTGGGACAGATAACACTGAAGCTTTCTTT
CDR3aa: CASSPNAGTDNTEAFF

d_gene: -
abundance: -
j_gene: TRBJ1-2
v_gene: TRBV18
CDR3nt: TGTGCCAGCTCACAACAGGGCTCTTGGAACTATGGCTACACCTTC
CDR3aa: CASSQQGSWNYGYTF

d_gene: -
abundance: few
j_gene: TRBJ2-3
v_gene: TRBV9
CDR3nt: TGTGCCACCAGGCCCGGGGGATCTAGCACAGATACGCAGTATTTT
CDR3aa: CATRPGGSSTDTQYF